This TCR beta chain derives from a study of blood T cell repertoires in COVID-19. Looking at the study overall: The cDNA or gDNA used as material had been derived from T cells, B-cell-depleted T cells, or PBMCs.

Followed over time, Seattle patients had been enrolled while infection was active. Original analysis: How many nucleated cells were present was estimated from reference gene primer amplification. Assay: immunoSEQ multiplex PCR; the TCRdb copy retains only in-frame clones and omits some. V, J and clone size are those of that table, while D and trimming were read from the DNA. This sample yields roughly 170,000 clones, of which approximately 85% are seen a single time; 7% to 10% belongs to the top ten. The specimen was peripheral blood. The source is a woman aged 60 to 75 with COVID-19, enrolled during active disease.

The CDR3 nucleotides read TGTGCCAGCAGTTTGGGGGGTCGGACTTACAGCACCGGGGAGCTGTTTTTT. Its protein product is CASSLGGRTYSTGELFF. V usage is TRBV28 and J usage is TRBJ2-2, with D perhaps matching TRBD2 (6 bases). Trimming left V 3 bases short and J 4 bases short, with 18 bases between. Germline V gives CDR1 MDHEN, CDR2 SYDVKM. The CDR3 covers 17 residues.